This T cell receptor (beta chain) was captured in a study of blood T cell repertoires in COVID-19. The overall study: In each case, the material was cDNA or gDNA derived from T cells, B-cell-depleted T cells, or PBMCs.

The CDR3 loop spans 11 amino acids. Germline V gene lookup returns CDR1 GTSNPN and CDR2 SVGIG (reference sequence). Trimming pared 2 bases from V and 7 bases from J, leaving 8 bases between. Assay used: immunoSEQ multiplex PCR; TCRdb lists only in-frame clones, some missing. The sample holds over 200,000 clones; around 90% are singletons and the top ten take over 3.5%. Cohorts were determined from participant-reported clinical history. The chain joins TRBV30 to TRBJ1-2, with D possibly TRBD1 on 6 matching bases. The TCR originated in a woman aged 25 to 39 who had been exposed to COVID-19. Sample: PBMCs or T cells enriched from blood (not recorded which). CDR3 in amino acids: CAWSSGVGYTF. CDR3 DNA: TGTGCCTGGAGTTCAGGGGTTGGCTACACCTTC. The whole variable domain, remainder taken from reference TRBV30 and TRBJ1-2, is SQTIHQWPATLVQPVGSPLSLECTVEGTSNPNLYWYRQAAGRGLQLLFYSVGIGQISSEVPQNLSASRPQDRQFILSSKKLLLSDSGFYLCAWSSGVGYTFGSGTRLTVV.